Presented here are 24 T cell receptor beta chains from one specimen sequenced in a study of T cells after yellow fever vaccination. Using its own MiXCR run on the 5' RACE reads, TCRdb lists one record per CDR3 protein. The sample holds 340,000 or so distinct CDR3 sequences, about an eighth seen once. The starting material was CD4+ T cells sorted from PBMCs, obtained 15 days after the yellow fever booster vaccination. The receptors derive from a man aged 18 to 30 who received the YFV17D yellow fever vaccine.

This clonotype was counted only a few times. V gene TRBV6-5 combines with J gene TRBJ2-6; no reliable D call. The CDR3 sequence is 17 residues long. The germline CDR1 and CDR2 sequences are MNHEY and SVGAGI. The ends were cut back, 7 bases at V and 0 bases at J, with 16 bases in the middle. The CDR3 spells CASTSRLGYSGANVLTF. CDR3 bases: TGTGCCAGCACCTCAAGGTTGGGATACTCTGGGGCCAACGTCCTGACTTTC.

This clonotype has just a few counts. The chain joins TRBV5-1 to TRBJ1-2; TRBD1 aligns across 9 bases. V dropped 3 bases and J dropped 1; count of bases not matched to a gene: 1. Germline V gene sequence: CDR1 SGHRS, CDR2 YFSETQ. The CDR3 totals 14 residues. Here the CDR3 reads CASSWTGDNYGYTF. The CDR3 coding sequence is TGCGCCAGCAGCTGGACAGGGGATAACTATGGCTACACCTTC.

This chain links TRBV5-5 with TRBJ1-2; D is unclear. CDR3 size: 16 residues. The V gene's germline CDR1 is SGHKS and CDR2 YYEKEE (reference sequence). V was shortened by 0 bases and J by 2 bases, with 14 bases between the two germline ends. For the CDR3, the DNA is TGTGCCAGCAGCTTGGAACCCTTTAGAAAAAACTATGGCTACACCTTC. Translation gives CASSLEPFRKNYGYTF.

This clonotype has only a few counts. The J gene is TRBJ1-2, the V gene TRBV19; 7 nucleotides match TRBD1. J was trimmed by 2 bases and V by 6 bases; bases with no gene match: 9. Germline assignment: CDR1 LNHDA and CDR2 SQIVND (reference sequence). The length of the CDR3 is 15 residues. Here the CDR3 reads CASSLRTGANYGYTF. The CDR3 nucleotides read TGTGCCAGTAGCCTTCGGACAGGTGCGAACTATGGCTACACCTTC.

The J gene is TRBJ1-5, the V gene TRBV12-3 or TRBV12-4; 7 bases map to TRBD1. The CDR3 covers 16 residues. The V and J ends lost 6 bases and 4 bases, in that order; junction bases with no gene match: 12. This CDR3 reads CASSPEYQGGNQPQHF. CDR3 sequence (DNA): TGTGCCAGCAGCCCTGAATATCAGGGGGGAAATCAGCCCCAGCATTTT.

This clonotype was seen more than once but under ten times. The chain carries TRBV20-1 and TRBJ2-4, with 8 bases aligning to TRBD1. Losses at the gene ends were 0 bases for V and 6 bases for J; bases not matched to a gene: 4. Germline V gene lookup returns CDR1 DFQATT and CDR2 SNEGSKA (reference sequence). The CDR3 spans 14 residues. DNA for the CDR3: TGCAGTGCTAGAGATTATGGACAGGGAAACATTCAGTACTTC. It encodes CSARDYGQGNIQYF.

This clonotype was recorded a few times. The chain has TRBV6-2 or TRBV6-3 and TRBJ2-7; 8 positions agree with TRBD2. V lost 6 bases and J lost 3; bases outside the gene matches: 10. This CDR3 region has 15 residues. Germline CDR1 reads MNHEY; CDR2 reads SVGEGT. In DNA, the CDR3 is TGTGCCAGCAGAACGGGGGGGGCTTTATTCTACGAGCAGTACGTC. Protein: CASRTGGALFYEQYV.

The chain recombines TRBV5-1 with TRBJ1-3; 8 bases line up with TRBD1. J gave up 4 bases and V 0 bases, and 6 bases lay outside the gene matches. Germline assignment: CDR1 SGHRS and CDR2 YFSETQ. This CDR3 is 16 amino acids long. DNA of the CDR3: TGCGCCAGCAGCTTGGGACAGGGGCTCCTGGGAAACACCATATATTTT. Protein: CASSLGQGLLGNTIYF.

This clonotype was counted only a few times. CDR3 bases: TGTGCCAGCAGCTTGGCAGTCCATTCACCCCTCCACTTT. Amino acid sequence: CASSLAVHSPLHF. V gene TRBV7-8 combines with J gene TRBJ1-6, with D uncertain. This CDR3 is built from 13 residues. Germline V CDR1 and CDR2: SGHVS, FQNEAQ. V lost 3 bases to trimming and J lost 8 bases, with 8 bases between them. Based on the CDR3 plus reference TRBV7-8 and TRBJ1-6, the full variable domain is GAGVSQSPRYKVAKRGQDVALRCDPISGHVSLFWYQQALGQGPEFLTYFQNEAQLDKSGLPSDRFFAERPEGSVSTLKIQRTQQEDSAVYLCASSLAVHSPLHFGNGTRLTVT.

This clonotype was seen a few times. V usage is TRBV7-2 and J usage is TRBJ2-4; a weak D match, TRBD1 (5 bases). The CDR3 sequence is 16 residues long. Per the germline V gene, CDR1 is SGHTA and CDR2 is FQGNSA. V was cut by 3 bases and J by 3 bases, with 15 bases left in between. The CDR3 DNA is TGTGCCAGCAGCTTGCAGGGCTCGTACGGCAAAAACATTCAGTACTTC. Its protein product is CASSLQGSYGKNIQYF. Looking up the rest from reference TRBV7-2 and TRBJ2-4 gives the full variable domain: GAGVSQSPSNKVTEKGKDVELRCDPISGHTALYWYRQSLGQGLEFLIYFQGNSAPDKSGLPSDRFSAERTGGSVSTLTIQRTQQEDSAVYLCASSLQGSYGKNIQYFGAGTRLSVL.

The chain recombines TRBV10-3 with TRBJ2-1, with D tentatively TRBD1 or TRBD2 (5 bases each). This CDR3 has 13 amino acids. Germline assignment: CDR1 ENHRY and CDR2 SYGVKD. The ends were cut back, 8 bases at V and 4 bases at J, with 12 bases in the middle. The DNA for the CDR3 is TGTGCCATCGGGGACGACGTTTACAATGAGCAGTTCTTC. The encoded protein is CAIGDDVYNEQFF.

The chain is built from TRBV12-3 or TRBV12-4 and TRBJ1-1; D gene unclear. The V end lost 5 bases, the J end lost 0 bases, and 7 bases lay between the germline ends. The CDR3 covers 13 residues. In DNA, the CDR3 is TGTGCCAGCAGTGACCAGGTGAACACTGAAGCTTTCTTT. Translating gives CASSDQVNTEAFF.

This clonotype was detected only a few times. This chain joins TRBV20-1 and TRBJ2-2; 10 positions match TRBD2. The CDR3 spans 15 residues. Germline V gene data show CDR1 as DFQATT and CDR2 as SNEGSKA (reference sequence). V dropped 1 base and J dropped 7; count of bases not matched to a gene: 6. CDR3 protein: CSARVPLAGDGELFF. The CDR3 coding sequence is TGCAGTGCTAGAGTCCCCCTAGCGGGGGACGGGGAGCTGTTTTTT.

This chain connects TRBV5-6 to TRBJ1-5; D is ambiguous. Trimming took 0 bases from V and 7 from J, leaving 11 bases between them. The CDR3 length is 14 residues. The V gene's germline CDR1 is SGHDT and CDR2 YYEEEE. The CDR3 loop is CASSLGRGGQPQHF. DNA for the CDR3: TGTGCCAGCAGCTTGGGTCGGGGAGGCCAGCCCCAGCATTTT.

CDR3 loop: CASSQVQATMNTEAFF. Written as DNA, the CDR3 is TGTGCCAGCAGCCAAGTTCAGGCCACCATGAACACTGAAGCTTTCTTT. The gene calls are TRBV4-2 and TRBJ1-1; no clear D gene. Trimming took 1 base from V and 0 from J, leaving 12 bases between them. The CDR3 totals 16 residues. Germline V lookup: CDR1 LGHNA, CDR2 YNFKEQ.

The J gene is TRBJ2-3, the V gene TRBV4-3, with D uncertain. Per the germline V gene, CDR1 is LGHNA and CDR2 is YSLEER. CDR3 length: 15 amino acids. V lost 3 bases, J lost 0 bases, and 10 bases lay in between. The DNA of the CDR3 is TGCGCCAGCAGCCAGCGACCCACGAGCACAGATACGCAGTATTTT. This codes for CASSQRPTSTDTQYF.

This clonotype was counted between two and nine times. This chain links TRBV6-2 or TRBV6-3 with TRBJ1-1; D call uncertain. V lost 7 bases and J 11 bases, leaving 17 bases between the germline ends. The germline V gene encodes CDR1 MNHEY and CDR2 SVGEGT. There are 12 residues in the CDR3. Here the CDR3 reads CASNLREGTAFF. As DNA, the CDR3 is TGTGCCAGCAACTTAAGAGAGGGTACGGCTTTCTTT.

This clonotype was detected ten times or more. The V gene is TRBV20-1, the J gene TRBJ2-7, with TRBD2 as a possible D gene (5 bases). The germline CDR1 and CDR2 sequences are DFQATT and SNEGSKA (reference sequence). The germline V and J ends were trimmed by 3 bases and 2 bases, with 8 bases remaining between them. The CDR3 sequence is 12 residues long. In DNA form, the CDR3 reads TGCAGTGCTAGCCGGGAAGCCTACGAGCAGTACTTC. Its protein product is CSASREAYEQYF.

In its sample, this clonotype was seen many times. The V gene is TRBV5-1, the J gene TRBJ2-7; 9 nucleotides agree with TRBD1. V lost 4 bases and J lost 5; bases outside the gene matches: 4. This CDR3 contains 13 residues. The germline V gene encodes CDR1 SGHRS and CDR2 YFSETQ. CDR3 sequence (DNA): TGCGCCAGCAGCATGGGACAGGGAGACGAGCAGTACGTC. Translating gives CASSMGQGDEQYV.

This clonotype has a handful of counts. The chain carries TRBV2 and TRBJ2-1; 10 positions agree with TRBD2. The CDR3 loop spans 15 amino acids. V lost 5 bases to trimming and J lost 6 bases; unmatched junction nucleotides: 7. The germline CDR1 and CDR2 sequences are SNHLY and FYNNEI. The DNA of the CDR3 is TGTGCCAGCAGTCGTCTAGCGGGGGTCTTCAATGAGCAGTTCTTC. Translated: CASSRLAGVFNEQFF.

V gene TRBV27 combines with J gene TRBJ1-2; D remains ambiguous. This CDR3 comprises 13 residues. With 6 bases removed from V and 8 bases from J, the gap between germline ends came to 16 bases. CDR1 is MNHEY and CDR2 is SMNVEV in the germline V gene (reference sequence). The CDR3 loop reads CASSKLPVGGYTF. In DNA, the CDR3 is TGTGCCAGCAGCAAATTGCCGGTAGGCGGCTACACCTTC.

The sample holds a few counts of this clonotype. The chain carries TRBV7-9 and TRBJ1-1; no reliable D call. CDR1 and CDR2 from the germline V gene are SEHNR and FQNEAQ (reference sequence). V was trimmed by 5 bases and J by 3 bases, leaving 7 bases between them. This CDR3 is built from 12 residues. CDR3 protein: CASSPTDTEAFF. The CDR3, as DNA: TGTGCCAGCAGCCCGACGGACACTGAAGCTTTCTTT.

V is TRBV5-1 and J is TRBJ2-7, with 7 bases aligning to TRBD1. Unmatched junction bases numbered 11, after V lost 7 bases and J lost 4 bases. The germline gives CDR1 SGHRS, CDR2 YFSETQ. This CDR3 is built from 14 residues. CDR3 bases: TGCGCCAGCCCCGGCGACAGGGACAAATACGAGCAGTACGTC. It codes for CASPGDRDKYEQYV.

This clonotype came up a few times. The CDR3 DNA is TGCGCCAGCAGCGGCGGGACTAGGGAGGGGGGTGAGCAGTTCTTC. The encoded protein is CASSGGTREGGEQFF. The J gene is TRBJ2-1, the V gene TRBV5-1; 8 bases fit TRBD2. Germline CDR1 reads SGHRS; CDR2 reads YFSETQ. This CDR3 comprises 15 residues. V shed 4 bases, J shed 9 bases, and the junction held 12 bases outside the gene matches.